These 7 T cell receptor beta chains share one sample of origin, sequenced in a study of vaccination effects on CD4 cells after COVID-19. Assay used: immunoSEQ multiplex PCR; TCRdb lists only in-frame clones, some missing. This table holds fewer than 30,000 clones, around 75% found once. Sequencing in the ViraFEST assay came after antigen-specific CD4+ T cells had been expanded with viral peptide pools, which were used to stimulate PBMC. Scientists isolated CD4+ T cells after a roughly 10-day culture period ended. In the vaccine recipients, nucleocapsid antibodies were negative and there was no prior SARS-CoV-2 infection. These receptors' targets are unknown. The sample in question was CD4+ T cells from PBMCs cultured with HCoV-NL63 spike peptides, obtained before COVID-19 vaccination. These receptor sequences come from a human donor who received a COVID-19 vaccine.

The rearrangement uses TRBV7-9 and TRBJ1-2; 11 bases agree with TRBD1. CDR3 length: 14 residues. V was clipped by 5 bases and J by 4 bases; unmatched bases: 3. CDR1 and CDR2 from the germline V gene are SEHNR and FQNEAQ (reference sequence). CDR3 loop: CASSQGQGAYGYTF. Written as DNA, the CDR3 is TGTGCCAGCAGCCAAGGACAGGGGGCCTATGGCTACACCTTC.

This chain connects TRBV5-1 to TRBJ2-2, with D tentatively TRBD1 (5 bases). Germline values: CDR1 SGHRS, CDR2 YFSETQ. Trimming shortened V by 0 bases and J by 7 bases, and 10 bases separated the two germline ends. CDR3 length: 14 residues. CDR3 coding DNA: TGCGCCAGCAGCTTGGTGCCAGGGATCGGGGAGCTGTTTTTT. This gives the protein CASSLVPGIGELFF. Full variable domain (rest looked up from reference TRBV5-1 and TRBJ2-2): KAGVTQTPRYLIKTRGQQVTLSCSPISGHRSVSWYQQTPGQGLQFLFEYFSETQRNKGNFPGRFSGRQFSNSRSEMNVSTLELGDSALYLCASSLVPGIGELFFGEGSRLTVL.

This sequence joins TRBV27 and TRBJ1-1; D unclear. The V end lost 10 bases, the J end lost 5 bases, and 17 bases lay between the germline ends. In germline, CDR1 is MNHEY, CDR2 SMNVEV (reference sequence). This CDR3 region has 13 residues. CDR3 sequence (DNA): TGTGCCACAATCCGTCCGGGAAGGACTGAAGCTTTCTTT. The encoded protein is CATIRPGRTEAFF.

The chain recombines TRBV2 with TRBJ2-1; TRBD2 matches 8 bases. V was clipped by 9 bases and J by 9 bases; unmatched bases: 10. Germline CDR1 and CDR2: SNHLY and FYNNEI. The CDR3 totals 13 residues. CDR3 DNA sequence: TGTGCCAGAAAGGGACTAGATGTGAGTGAGCAGTTCTTC. This sequence encodes CARKGLDVSEQFF.

The rearrangement links TRBV23-1 to TRBJ2-3, with D perhaps given as TRBD1 or TRBD2 (5 bases each). TRBV23-1 is identified as an open reading frame with a role that is uncertain. The CDR3 length is 17 residues. V shed 3 bases and J shed 0 bases, with 16 bases lying between them. The CDR3 region is CASSHPGTITSTDTQYF. CDR3 nucleotides: TGCGCCAGCAGTCACCCCGGGACGATAACTAGCACAGATACGCAGTATTTT.

The chain has TRBV4-1 and TRBJ1-2; D is possibly TRBD1 (5 bases). V was shortened by 6 bases and J by 8 bases, with 16 bases between the two germline ends. The germline V gene encodes CDR1 MGHRA and CDR2 YSYEKL. The CDR3 has 13 amino acids. The CDR3 protein is CASRAGGFGGYTF. Written as DNA, the CDR3 is TGCGCCAGCAGGGCCGGGGGATTCGGGGGCTACACCTTC.

This chain connects TRBV10-3 to TRBJ2-7; D is ambiguous. The germline V gene encodes CDR1 ENHRY and CDR2 SYGVKD. Between the trimmed V and J ends, which lost 5 bases and 0 bases, there was a span of 5 bases. The CDR3 has 12 amino acids. CDR3 DNA: TGTGCCATCAGTCAGAGCTCCTACGAGCAGTACTTC. This codes for CAISQSSYEQYF.